This T cell receptor (beta chain) was profiled in a study of blood T cells in healthy people across ages (dated by TCRdb to the mid-2010s). Notes on the research overall: In model experiments, template switching captured roughly one uniquely barcoded TCR beta cDNA molecule for every two T cells. To avoid experimental bias, donors of different ages were distributed randomly across sequencing lanes. Four age groups were formed from the donors: young (average approximately 15 years), middle-aged (less than 40), aged (around 62) and long-lived (around 82). Two additional independent replicas of 1 million unique cDNA reads from the same blood draw were analyzed for two donors (one aged 18 to 29 and one aged 80 or older). The study measured age-related changes in TCR beta repertoire diversity using deep sequencing normalized with unique cDNA molecular identifiers.

Donors were a few dozen systemically healthy Caucasian individuals from Russia aged about 6 to 100 years. Approximately 9.3 milliliters of peripheral blood were drawn from each donor into EDTA-treated Vacutainer tubes. Ficoll-Paque density-gradient centrifugation was used to isolate PBMCs, with at least 6 million obtained per sample. Trizol reagent was used to extract total RNA from PBMCs, with at least 5.5 micrograms per sample. The percentages of naive CD45RAhigh/CD27high T cells were determined by flow cytometry on a PBMC aliquot from every donor. Receptor amplification or capture employed 5' RACE. The sequencer was an Illumina HiSeq 2500. The second PCR ran for about 6 to 11 cycles and used a J-beta primer mix along with a sample-barcoded 5' primer. A template-switch 5' adaptor carrying 12 random nucleotides introduced a unique molecular identifier onto each TCR beta cDNA molecule. At least 2.5 million CDR3-containing paired-end reads were obtained from each sample. All of the RNA was converted into first-strand cDNA using the Mint cDNA synthesis kit, with a TRBC-specific oligonucleotide serving as the primer. After uracil-DNA glycosylase treatment, a first 18-cycle PCR used universal primers M1SS and BC2_uni_R on all cDNA. The published analysis was carried out like this. Normalization of each sample was performed by random selection of 1 million high-quality reads, each carrying a distinct molecular identifier. Reads with shared molecular identifiers were discarded instead of being binned into consensus sequences. MiTCR, set to a Q25 quality threshold and the strictest error-elimination algorithm, was used for CDR3 identification, clonotype clustering and error correction. Lower-bound total TCR beta diversity was estimated with a nonparametric unseen species model using Euler transformation. The public reads were quality trimmed at Q25 with fastp and then assembled into clones with MiXCR by TCRdb, keeping productive beta chains. Each entry is one CDR3 protein sequence, shown with its most common DNA and genes. What appears here as the V and J calls and clone size reflects TCRdb's work, not the paper's. For this sample there are around 1,500,000 distinct CDR3 sequences; approximately 42% appear just once. The top ten clonotypes cover 7.9% of the sample.

Its CDR3 holds 16 amino acids, cysteine through phenylalanine. CDR3 DNA only is kept here, 48 bases in frame from base 1. In the germline V gene (reference sequence), CDR1 corresponds to SEHNR and CDR2 to FQNEAQ. Germline trimming amounts to 5 bases on V and 9 bases on J, with 9 as the count of junction bases outside the gene matches. A note on this clonotype: The antigen it binds to is not known. No clone much larger than this one lies a single base away; base qualities are absent.

The study at large found these results: Total diversity estimates from one million sequenced T cells were considered lower bounds and underestimates. Bulk unsorted PBMC profiling prevented conclusive comparison of naive and antigen-experienced compartments. There was a strong correlation between observed TCR beta diversity and the percentage of naive T cells measured by flow cytometry. Because donor CMV infection status was unknown, age-related changes in expanded clonotypes were potentially confounded. Compared with the aged group, more naive CD4+ T cells, fewer expanded clones and increased TCR diversity were shown by the long-lived group, suggesting age selection. Observed TCR beta diversity per million T cells fell roughly linearly with age, and a significant reduction was already apparent by age around 40.

The sequenced sample was blood. This receptor was obtained from a woman under 30 in good health. Recombination joined TRBV7-9 with TRBJ2-1, with 14 bases in between that match TRBD2. DNA sequence: TGTGCCAGCAGCGAAGCGGGACTAGCGGGAGAAGTTGAGCAGTTCTTC. Its coded protein is CASSEAGLAGEVEQFF.